This is a list of T cell receptor beta chains from one sample in a study of OX40 agonist ivuxolimab in advanced cancers. The assay was immunoSEQ multiplex PCR, and TCRdb's table has in-frame clones only and misses some. The table has tens of thousands of clones, 85% to 95% seen once; the top ten hold around 15%. Sequencing used CD4+ or CD8+ T cells sorted from blood, obtained in a trial of the OX40 agonist ivuxolimab. The receptors were sampled from an adult with an advanced solid tumor such as melanoma, head and neck, liver or kidney cancer. The CDR3 runs from the conserved cysteine through the conserved F or W. Each record gives: clone size, J gene, D gene, V gene, CDR3 protein, CDR3 DNA. A D gene is named only where the DNA matches it firmly. Where a row states a size, it is once, few, many or the class of an expanded clone; other rows omit it.

- | TRBJ2-7 | - | TRBV19 | CASSIDLRQRAYEQYF | TGTGCCAGTAGTATAGACCTTAGACAGAGAGCCTACGAGCAGTACTTC
- | TRBJ2-6 | TRBD2 | TRBV7-6 | CASSRGGVSGANVLTF | TGTGCCAGCAGCCGGGGGGGAGTCTCTGGGGCCAACGTCCTGACTTTC
- | TRBJ1-3 | - | TRBV4-1 | CASSPGQSSGNTIYF | TGCGCCAGCAGCCCAGGACAGAGCTCTGGAAACACCATATATTTT
- | TRBJ1-5 | - | TRBV6-5 | CASSYGGFGNQPQHF | TGTGCCAGCAGTTACGGGGGTTTCGGGAATCAGCCCCAGCATTTT
- | TRBJ2-5 | TRBD2 | TRBV7-8 | CASSGTSKETQYF | TGTGCCAGCAGCGGGACTAGCAAAGAGACCCAGTACTTC
- | TRBJ1-1 | TRBD1 | TRBV6-5 | CASSWTGDGTEAFF | TGTGCCAGCAGTTGGACAGGGGACGGGACTGAAGCTTTCTTT
- | TRBJ2-7 | TRBD2 | TRBV27 | CASSLGTGGEQYF | TGTGCCAGCAGTTTAGGGACGGGGGGCGAGCAGTACTTC
- | TRBJ2-7 | - | TRBV6-5 | CASSSDGFYEQYF | TGTGCCAGCAGCTCGGACGGGTTCTACGAGCAGTACTTC
once | TRBJ2-7 | - | TRBV2 | CASSEGSGYEQYF | TGTGCCAGCAGTGAAGGAAGCGGCTACGAGCAGTACTTC
- | TRBJ1-5 | TRBD1 | TRBV19 | CASSDREGQPQHF | TGTGCCAGTAGTGACAGGGAAGGTCAGCCCCAGCATTTT
- | TRBJ2-5 | - | TRBV19 | CASSIFARGGPETQYF | TGTGCCAGTAGTATTTTTGCCAGGGGGGGCCCAGAGACCCAGTACTTC
- | TRBJ1-2 | - | TRBV2 | CASNLQFPYGYTF | TGTGCCAGCAACCTGCAGTTTCCCTATGGCTACACCTTC
once | TRBJ2-6 | TRBD2 | TRBV27 | CASSLGGGTGANVLTF | TGTGCCAGCAGTTTAGGGGGGGGGACTGGGGCCAACGTCCTGACTTTC
- | TRBJ2-2 | - | TRBV10-3 | CAISETLAANTGELFF | TGTGCCATCAGTGAAACCCTGGCAGCCAACACCGGGGAGCTGTTTTTT
- | TRBJ2-3 | - | TRBV5-1 | CASSLFGASTDTQYF | TGCGCCAGCAGCTTGTTCGGGGCTAGCACAGATACGCAGTATTTT
- | TRBJ2-7 | - | TRBV27 | CASSLSGYEQYF | TGTGCCAGCAGTTTATCTGGCTACGAGCAGTACTTC
- | TRBJ1-5 | - | TRBV28 | CASSFGPGHLNQPQHF | TGTGCCAGCAGTTTCGGTCCGGGACACCTCAATCAGCCCCAGCATTTT
- | TRBJ1-1 | - | TRBV21-1 | CASSRREGNEDTEAFF | TGTGCCAGCAGCAGGCGGGAGGGAAATGAGGACACTGAAGCTTTCTTT
- | TRBJ2-7 | TRBD2 | TRBV28 | CASSLTSGRFGQYF | TGTGCCAGCAGCCTTACTAGCGGGAGGTTTGGGCAGTACTTC
- | TRBJ2-7 | - | TRBV9 | CASSVDGGAYEQYF | TGTGCCAGCAGCGTAGACGGAGGAGCCTACGAGCAGTACTTC
- | TRBJ2-1 | - | TRBV11-2 | CASSLENEQFF | TGTGCCAGCAGCTTAGAGAATGAGCAGTTCTTC
- | TRBJ2-1 | - | TRBV12-5 | CASREGLYNEQFF | TGTGCTAGTAGGGAAGGACTGTACAATGAGCAGTTCTTC
- | TRBJ2-6 | TRBD1 | TRBV27 | CASKETGGAGANVLTF | TGTGCCAGCAAAGAAACAGGGGGCGCTGGGGCCAACGTCCTGACTTTC
few | TRBJ2-7 | - | TRBV6-1 | CRTGSSYEQYF | TGTCGAACAGGGAGCTCCTACGAGCAGTACTTC
- | TRBJ2-1 | - | TRBV9 | CASSVYLTRYNEQFF | TGTGCCAGCAGCGTTTATTTAACCAGATACAATGAGCAGTTCTTC
- | TRBJ2-7 | - | TRBV7-9 | CASEGGDSYEQYF | TGTGCCAGCGAGGGCGGAGACTCCTACGAGCAGTACTTC
- | TRBJ2-7 | - | TRBV28 | CASSFRHFYEQYF | TGTGCCAGCAGTTTTAGGCACTTCTACGAGCAGTACTTC
few | TRBJ1-1 | - | TRBV4-3 | CASSQDPKASEAFF | TGCGCCAGCAGCCAAGATCCGAAGGCGTCTGAAGCTTTCTTT
once | TRBJ2-7 | - | TRBV5-6 | CASSLGQGGLEQYF | TGTGCCAGCAGCTTGGGGCAGGGGGGTCTCGAGCAGTACTTC
- | TRBJ1-2 | - | TRBV16 | CASSQLTGGNYGYTF | TGTGCCAGCAGCCAATTAACAGGCGGCAACTATGGCTACACCTTC
- | TRBJ2-5 | TRBD2 | TRBV7-9 | CASRTLAGEIHF | TGTGCCAGCAGGACTCTAGCGGGAGAGATTCACTTC